This T cell receptor (beta chain) emerged from a study of blood T cells in healthy people across ages. Then a second PCR, running roughly 6 to 11 cycles, was carried out with a sample-barcoded 5' primer and a J-beta primer mix. TCRdb ran MiXCR on the 5' RACE reads and lists one entry per CDR3 protein. The sample shows 630,000 or so distinct CDR3 sequences, 32% of them seen only once. The CDR3 runs to 12 residues. Germline CDR1 is DFQATT and CDR2 is SNEGSKA (reference sequence). V lost 5 bases, J lost 11 bases, and 9 bases stayed unmatched. This clonotype has at least ten counts. Sample: blood. The J gene is TRBJ2-1, the V gene TRBV20-1; TRBD2 aligns across 7 bases. This clonotype originated in a woman of 80 years or more in good health. In nucleotides, the CDR3 is TGCAGTGCTTTCTGGGAGGGAACCCAGCAGTTCTTC. Its translation: CSAFWEGTQQFF.